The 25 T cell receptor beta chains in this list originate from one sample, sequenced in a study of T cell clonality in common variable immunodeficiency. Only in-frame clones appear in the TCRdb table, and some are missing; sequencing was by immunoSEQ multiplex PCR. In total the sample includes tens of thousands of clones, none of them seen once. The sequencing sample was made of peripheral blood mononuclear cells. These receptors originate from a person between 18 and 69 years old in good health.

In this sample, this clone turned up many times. CDR3 loop: CASSESLVRGHFEQYF. The covered CDR3 bases are TGTGCCAGCAGCGAGAGCTTAGTAAGGGGCCATTTCGAG. This chain links TRBV7-6 with TRBJ2-7; maybe TRBD1 (5 bases). Read sequence stops 3 residues before the CDR3 end, and the germline J gene provides the missing end. The germline V gene encodes CDR1 SGHVS and CDR2 FNYEAQ. The V and J ends lost 5 bases and 6 bases respectively, with 23 bases between them. The CDR3 length is 16 residues.

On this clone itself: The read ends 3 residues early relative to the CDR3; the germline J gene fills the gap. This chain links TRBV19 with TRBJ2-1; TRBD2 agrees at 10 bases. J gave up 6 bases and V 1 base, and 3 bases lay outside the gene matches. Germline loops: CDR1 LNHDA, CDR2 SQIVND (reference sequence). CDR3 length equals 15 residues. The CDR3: CASSIVSGGTNEQFF. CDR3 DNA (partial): TGTGCCAGTAGTATAGTTAGCGGGGGGACCAATGAG.

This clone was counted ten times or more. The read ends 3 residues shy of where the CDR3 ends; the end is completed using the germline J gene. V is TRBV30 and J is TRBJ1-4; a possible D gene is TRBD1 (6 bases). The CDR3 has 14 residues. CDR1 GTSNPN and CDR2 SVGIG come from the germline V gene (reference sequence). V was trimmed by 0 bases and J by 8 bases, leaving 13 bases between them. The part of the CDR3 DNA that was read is TGTGCCTGGAGTGTATCCCTTACAGGGGAAAAA. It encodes CAWSVSLTGEK. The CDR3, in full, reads CAWSVSLTGEKLFF. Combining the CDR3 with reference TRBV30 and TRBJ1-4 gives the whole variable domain SQTIHQWPATLVQPVGSPLSLECTVEGTSNPNLYWYRQAAGRGLQLLFYSVGIGQISSEVPQNLSASRPQDRQFILSSKKLLLSDSGFYLCAWSVSLTGEKLFFGSGTQLSVL.

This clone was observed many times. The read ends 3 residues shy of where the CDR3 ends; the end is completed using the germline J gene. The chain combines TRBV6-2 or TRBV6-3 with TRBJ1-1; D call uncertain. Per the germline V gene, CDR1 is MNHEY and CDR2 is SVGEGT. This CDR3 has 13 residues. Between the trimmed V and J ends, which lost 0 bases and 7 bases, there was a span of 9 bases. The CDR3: CASSYSAGSEAFF. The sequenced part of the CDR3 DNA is TGTGCCAGCAGTTACTCGGCAGGCAGTGAA.

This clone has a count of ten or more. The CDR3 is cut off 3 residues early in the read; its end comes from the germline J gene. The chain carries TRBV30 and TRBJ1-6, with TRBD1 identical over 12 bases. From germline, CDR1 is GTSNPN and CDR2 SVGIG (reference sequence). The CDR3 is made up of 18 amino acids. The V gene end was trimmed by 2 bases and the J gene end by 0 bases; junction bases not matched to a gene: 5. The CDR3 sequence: CAWSTGTGGSSYNSPLHF. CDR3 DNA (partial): TGTGCCTGGAGTACCGGGACAGGGGGCAGCTCCTATAATTCACCC.

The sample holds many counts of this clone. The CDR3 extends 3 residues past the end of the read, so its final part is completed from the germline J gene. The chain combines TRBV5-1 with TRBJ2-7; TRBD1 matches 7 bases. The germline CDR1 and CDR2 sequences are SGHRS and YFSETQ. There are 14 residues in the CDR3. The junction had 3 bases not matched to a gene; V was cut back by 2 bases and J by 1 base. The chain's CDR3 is CASSFDRASYEQYF. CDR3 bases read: TGCGCCAGCAGCTTTGACAGGGCGTCCTACGAG.

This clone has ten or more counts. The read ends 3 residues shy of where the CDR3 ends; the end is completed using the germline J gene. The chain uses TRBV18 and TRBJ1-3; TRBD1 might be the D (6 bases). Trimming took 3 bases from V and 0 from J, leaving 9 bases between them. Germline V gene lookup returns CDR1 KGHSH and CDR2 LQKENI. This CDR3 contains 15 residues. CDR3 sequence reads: CASSPGQISGNTIYF. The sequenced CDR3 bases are TGTGCCAGCTCACCGGGACAAATCTCTGGAAACACC.

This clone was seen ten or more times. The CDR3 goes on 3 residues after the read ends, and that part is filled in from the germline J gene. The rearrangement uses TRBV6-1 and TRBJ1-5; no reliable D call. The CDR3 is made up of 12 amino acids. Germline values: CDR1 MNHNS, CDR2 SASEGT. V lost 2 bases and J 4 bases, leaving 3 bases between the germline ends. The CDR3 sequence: CASSELNQPQHF. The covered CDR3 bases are TGTGCCAGCAGTGAACTAAATCAGCCC.

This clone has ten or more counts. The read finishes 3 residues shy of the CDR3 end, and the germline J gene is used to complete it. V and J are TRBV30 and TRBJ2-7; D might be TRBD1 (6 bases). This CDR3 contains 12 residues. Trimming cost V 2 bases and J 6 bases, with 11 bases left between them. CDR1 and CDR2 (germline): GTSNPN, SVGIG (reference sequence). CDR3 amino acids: CAWSLQGREQYF. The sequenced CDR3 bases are TGTGCCTGGAGTTTACAGGGCCGCGAG.

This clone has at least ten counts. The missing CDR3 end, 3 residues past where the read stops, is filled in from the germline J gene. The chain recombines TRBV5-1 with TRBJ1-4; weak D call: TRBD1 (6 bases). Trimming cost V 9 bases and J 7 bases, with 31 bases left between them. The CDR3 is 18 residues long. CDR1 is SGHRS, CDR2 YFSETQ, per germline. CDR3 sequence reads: CATSRASGVLTGFEKLFF. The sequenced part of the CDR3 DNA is TGCGCCACCAGTAGGGCATCAGGGGTTCTCACTGGTTTTGAAAAA. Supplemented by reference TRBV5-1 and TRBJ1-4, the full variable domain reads KAGVTQTPRYLIKTRGQQVTLSCSPISGHRSVSWYQQTPGQGLQFLFEYFSETQRNKGNFPGRFSGRQFSNSRSEMNVSTLELGDSALYLCATSRASGVLTGFEKLFFGSGTQLSVL.

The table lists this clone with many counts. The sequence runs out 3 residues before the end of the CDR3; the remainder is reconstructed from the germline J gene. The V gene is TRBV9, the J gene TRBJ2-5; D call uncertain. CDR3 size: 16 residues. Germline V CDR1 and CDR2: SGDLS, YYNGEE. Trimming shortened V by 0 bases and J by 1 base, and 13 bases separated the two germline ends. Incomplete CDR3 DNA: TGTGCCAGCAGCGTAGAAGGCTCAAACATCCAAGAGACC. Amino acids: CASSVEGSNIQET. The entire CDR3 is CASSVEGSNIQETQYF.

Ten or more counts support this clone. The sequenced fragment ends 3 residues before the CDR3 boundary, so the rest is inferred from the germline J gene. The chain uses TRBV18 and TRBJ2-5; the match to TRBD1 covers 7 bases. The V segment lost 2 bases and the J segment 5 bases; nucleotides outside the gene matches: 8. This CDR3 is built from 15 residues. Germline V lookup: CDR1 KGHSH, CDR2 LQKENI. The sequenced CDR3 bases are TGTGCCAGCTCACCATCAAGACAGGGTCGCGAGACC. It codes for CASSPSRQGRET. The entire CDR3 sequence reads CASSPSRQGRETQYF.

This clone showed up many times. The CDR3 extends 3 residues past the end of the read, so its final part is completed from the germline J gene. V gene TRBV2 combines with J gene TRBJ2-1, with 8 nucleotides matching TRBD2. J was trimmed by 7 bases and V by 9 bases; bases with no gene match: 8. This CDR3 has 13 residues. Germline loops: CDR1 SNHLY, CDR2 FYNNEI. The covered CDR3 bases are TGTGCCAGTGGACTAGCAGTCCGAAATGAG. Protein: CASGLAVRNE. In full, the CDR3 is CASGLAVRNEQFF.

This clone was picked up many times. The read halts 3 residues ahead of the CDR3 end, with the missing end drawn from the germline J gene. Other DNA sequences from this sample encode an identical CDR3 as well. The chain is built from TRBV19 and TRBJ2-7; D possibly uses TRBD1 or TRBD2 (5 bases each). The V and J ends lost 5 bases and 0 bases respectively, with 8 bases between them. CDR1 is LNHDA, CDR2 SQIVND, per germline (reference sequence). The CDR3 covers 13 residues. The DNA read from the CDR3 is TGTGCCAGTAGTCCAGGGAGCTCCTACGAG. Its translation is CASSPGSSYE. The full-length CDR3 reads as CASSPGSSYEQYF. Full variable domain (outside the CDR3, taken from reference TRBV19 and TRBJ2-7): DGGITQSPKYLFRKEGQNVTLSCEQNLNHDAMYWYRQDPGQGLRLIYYSQIVNDFQKGDIAEGYSVSREKKESFPLTVTSAQKNPTAFYLCASSPGSSYEQYFGPGTRLTVT.

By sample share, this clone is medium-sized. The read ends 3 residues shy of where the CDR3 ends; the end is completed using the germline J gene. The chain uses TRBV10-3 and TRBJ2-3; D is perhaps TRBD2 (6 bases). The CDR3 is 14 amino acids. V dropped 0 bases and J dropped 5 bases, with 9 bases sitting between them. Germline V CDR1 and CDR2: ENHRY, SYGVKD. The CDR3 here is CAISESIGGDTQYF. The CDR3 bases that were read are TGTGCCATCAGTGAGTCGATCGGGGGAGATACG.

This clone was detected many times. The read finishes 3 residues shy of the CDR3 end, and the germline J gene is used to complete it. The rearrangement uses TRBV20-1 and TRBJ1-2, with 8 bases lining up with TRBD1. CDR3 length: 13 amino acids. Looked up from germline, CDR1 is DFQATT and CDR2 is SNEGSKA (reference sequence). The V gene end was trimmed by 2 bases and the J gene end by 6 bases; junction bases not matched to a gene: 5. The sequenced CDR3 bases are TGCAGTGCTAGAATGGACAGGGCCCATGGC. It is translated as CSARMDRAHG. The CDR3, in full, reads CSARMDRAHGYTF.

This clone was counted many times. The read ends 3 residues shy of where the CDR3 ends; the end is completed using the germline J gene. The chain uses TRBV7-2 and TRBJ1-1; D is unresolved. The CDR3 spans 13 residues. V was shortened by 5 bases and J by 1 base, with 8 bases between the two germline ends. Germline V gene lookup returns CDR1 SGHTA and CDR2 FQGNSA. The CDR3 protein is CASSTVKNTEAFF. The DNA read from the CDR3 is TGTGCCAGCAGCACAGTTAAGAACACTGAA.

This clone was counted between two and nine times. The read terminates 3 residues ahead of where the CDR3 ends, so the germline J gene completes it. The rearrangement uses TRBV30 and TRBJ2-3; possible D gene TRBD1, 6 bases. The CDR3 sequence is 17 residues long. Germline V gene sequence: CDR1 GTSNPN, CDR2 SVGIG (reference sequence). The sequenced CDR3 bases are TGTGCCTGGACCTCGGGCAGGGGTGGAGGTAGCAATCAGCCG. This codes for CAWTSGRGGGSNQP. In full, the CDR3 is CAWTSGRGGGSNQPQYF.

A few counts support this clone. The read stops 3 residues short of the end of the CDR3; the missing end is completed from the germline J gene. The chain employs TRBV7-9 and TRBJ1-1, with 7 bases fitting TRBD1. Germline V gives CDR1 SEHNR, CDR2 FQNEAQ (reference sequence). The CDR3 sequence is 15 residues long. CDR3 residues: CASSLAGTENEKAFF. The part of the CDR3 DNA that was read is TGTGCCAGCAGCTTAGCCGGGACAGAGAATGAAAAA.

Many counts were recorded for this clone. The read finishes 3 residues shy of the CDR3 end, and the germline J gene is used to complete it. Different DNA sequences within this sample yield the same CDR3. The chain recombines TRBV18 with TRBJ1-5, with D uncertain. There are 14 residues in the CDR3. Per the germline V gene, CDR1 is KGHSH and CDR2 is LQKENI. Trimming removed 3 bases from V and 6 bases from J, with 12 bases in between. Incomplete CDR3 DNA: TGTGCCAGCTCACCGGCGGGTTTGGGTCAGCCC. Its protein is CASSPAGLGQP. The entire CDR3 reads CASSPAGLGQPQHF.

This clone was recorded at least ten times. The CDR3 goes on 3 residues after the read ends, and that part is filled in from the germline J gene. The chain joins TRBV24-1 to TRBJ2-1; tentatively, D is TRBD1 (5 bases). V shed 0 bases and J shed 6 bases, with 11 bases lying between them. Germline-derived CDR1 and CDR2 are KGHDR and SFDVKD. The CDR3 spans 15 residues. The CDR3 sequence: CATSDLGQGGNEQFF. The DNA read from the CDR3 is TGTGCCACCAGTGATTTGGGCCAGGGTGGCAATGAG.

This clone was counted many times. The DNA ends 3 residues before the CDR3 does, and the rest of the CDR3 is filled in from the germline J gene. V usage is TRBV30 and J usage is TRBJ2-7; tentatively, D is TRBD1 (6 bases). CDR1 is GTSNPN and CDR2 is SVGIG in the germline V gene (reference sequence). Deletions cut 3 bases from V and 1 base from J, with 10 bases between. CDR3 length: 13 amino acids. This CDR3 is CAWSRDTSYEQYF. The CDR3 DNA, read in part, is TGTGCCTGGAGCCGGGACACGTCCTACGAG.

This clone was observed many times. The CDR3 bases that were read are TGTGCCAGCAGCAGACAAGACTACGAG. It codes for CASSRQDYE. From start to end, the CDR3 is CASSRQDYEQYF. The chain has TRBV5-6 and TRBJ2-7, with D unclear. The CDR3 end is not reached by the read, which stops 3 residues before it; the germline J gene fills it in. CDR1 and CDR2 (germline): SGHDT, YYEEEE. This CDR3 spans 12 amino acids. Trimming took 4 bases from V and 3 from J, leaving 8 bases between them.

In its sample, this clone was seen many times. Partial CDR3 DNA: TGTGCCAGCAGTTTATCTCTAGCGGGGTCGAAAGAGACC. It codes for CASSLSLAGSKET. From start to end, the CDR3 is CASSLSLAGSKETQYF. V and J are TRBV12-3 or TRBV12-4 and TRBJ2-5, with 9 bases that match TRBD2. Read sequence stops 3 residues before the CDR3 end, and the germline J gene provides the missing end. V dropped 2 bases and J dropped 3; count of bases not matched to a gene: 7. CDR3 length: 16 amino acids.

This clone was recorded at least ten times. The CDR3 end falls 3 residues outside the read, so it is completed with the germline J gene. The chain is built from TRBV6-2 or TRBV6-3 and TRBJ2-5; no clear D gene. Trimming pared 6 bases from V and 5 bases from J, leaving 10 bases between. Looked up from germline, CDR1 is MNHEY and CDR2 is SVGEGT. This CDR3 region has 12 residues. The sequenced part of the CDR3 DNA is TGTGCCAGCAGCCAGACTCTCGAGACC. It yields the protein CASSQTLET. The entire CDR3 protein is CASSQTLETQYF.